This TCR beta chain comes out of a study of blood T cell repertoires in COVID-19. CDR3 length equals 16 residues. CDR1 is SGDLS, CDR2 YYNGEE, per germline. The V end lost 0 bases, the J end lost 2 bases, and 12 bases lay between the germline ends. Repertoires were generated with immunoSEQ multiplex PCR, while TCRdb's copy carries only in-frame clones and drops some. Here the sample spans 130,000 to 150,000 clones, around 87% being singletons. Specimen: peripheral blood. The V gene is TRBV9, the J gene TRBJ2-1, with a weak D call TRBD2 (6 bases). The TCR sequence derives from a woman aged 50 to 60 with active or convalescent COVID-19. CDR3 nucleotide sequence: TGTGCCAGCAGCGTAGGAATTAGCGGAGCCTACAATGAGCAGTTCTTC. This codes for CASSVGISGAYNEQFF. The full variable domain, its missing parts supplied by reference TRBV9 and TRBJ2-1, is DSGVTQTPKHLITATGQRVTLRCSPRSGDLSVYWYQQSLDQGLQFLIQYYNGEERAKGNILERFSAQQFPDLHSELNLSSLELGDSALYFCASSVGISGAYNEQFFGPGTRLTVL.